This TCR beta chain was retrieved from a study of T cell responses to AZD1222 COVID-19 vaccine. Profiled with immunoSEQ multiplex PCR; TCRdb holds only in-frame clones, not every one. The sample holds about 150,000 clones; about 91% are singletons and the top ten take 3% to 4%. This clone appeared a single time. The material was peripheral blood, obtained on day 0 of MenACWY control vaccination. This TCR came from an adult in good health.

The CDR3 DNA reads as TGTGCCAGCAGTGAAGGCCGAAGACCCTCTGGGGCCAACGTCCTGACTTTC. Protein sequence: CASSEGRRPSGANVLTF. The genes are TRBV6-1 and TRBJ2-6; D is unresolved. V lost 1 base and J lost 0, with 10 bases in between. Germline V gene lookup returns CDR1 MNHNS and CDR2 SASEGT. The CDR3 runs to 17 residues.